This T cell receptor beta chain comes out of a study of T cell responses to AZD1222 COVID-19 vaccine. Whole-study results and caveats: Spike-specific TCRs gained breadth and depth after people received two AZD1222 doses. Regions left unmutated in variants are reportedly the target of nearly half of spike-specific TCRs. Only a handful of AZD1222 recipients, several in all, had baseline seropositivity.

Generated by immunoSEQ multiplex PCR, the TCRdb table keeps only in-frame clones and is missing some. The table has 150,000 to 200,000 clones, 90% to 95% seen once. Pooled in the analysis were second doses at about 4 or about 12 weeks. On this clone itself: Antigen specificity is unknown.

Deletions cut 6 bases from V and 0 bases from J, with 17 bases between. CDR3 length: 17 residues. Germline-derived CDR1 and CDR2 are KGHSH and LQKENI. J is TRBJ1-4 and V is TRBV18, with D perhaps matching TRBD1 (5 bases). This TCR was sampled from an adult who received the AZD1222 COVID-19 vaccine. The specimen was peripheral blood, collected 28 days after the second AZD1222 dose. The DNA for the CDR3 is TGTGCCAGCTCGCCGACAGAGAAGACGGCAACTAATGAAAAACTGTTTTTT. Translating gives CASSPTEKTATNEKLFF.